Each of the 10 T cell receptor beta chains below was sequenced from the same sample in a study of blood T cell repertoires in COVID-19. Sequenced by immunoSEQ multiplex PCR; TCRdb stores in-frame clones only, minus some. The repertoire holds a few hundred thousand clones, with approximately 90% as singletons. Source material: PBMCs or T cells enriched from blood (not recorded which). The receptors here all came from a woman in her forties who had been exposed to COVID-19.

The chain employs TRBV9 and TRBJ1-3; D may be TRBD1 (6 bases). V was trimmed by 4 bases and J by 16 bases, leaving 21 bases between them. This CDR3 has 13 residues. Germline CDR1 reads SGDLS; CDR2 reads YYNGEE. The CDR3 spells CASSSRDKALVYF. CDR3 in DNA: TGTGCCAGCAGCTCCCGGGACAAGGCCCTTGTTTATTTT.

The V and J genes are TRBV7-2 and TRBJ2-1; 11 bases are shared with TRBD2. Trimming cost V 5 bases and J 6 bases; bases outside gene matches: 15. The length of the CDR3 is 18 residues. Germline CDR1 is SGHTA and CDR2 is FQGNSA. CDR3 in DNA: TGTGCCAGCAGCCACCCTCTAGCGGGAGGACCGGGACCCAATGAGCAGTTCTTC. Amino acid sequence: CASSHPLAGGPGPNEQFF.

The CDR3 DNA follows: TGTGCCTGGGTTCTCTCCAGAAACACTGAAGCTTTCTTT. This codes for CAWVLSRNTEAFF. V and J are TRBV30 and TRBJ1-1; no reliable D call. This CDR3 spans 13 amino acids. Germline CDR1 reads GTSNPN; CDR2 reads SVGIG (reference sequence). V lost 5 bases, J lost 2 bases, and 12 bases lay in between.

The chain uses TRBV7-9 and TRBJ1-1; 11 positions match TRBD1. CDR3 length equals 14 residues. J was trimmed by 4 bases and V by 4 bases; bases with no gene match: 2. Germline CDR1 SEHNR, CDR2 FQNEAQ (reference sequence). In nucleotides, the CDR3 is TGTGCCAGCAGCTGGGGACAGGGGGTCACTGAAGCTTTCTTT. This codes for CASSWGQGVTEAFF.

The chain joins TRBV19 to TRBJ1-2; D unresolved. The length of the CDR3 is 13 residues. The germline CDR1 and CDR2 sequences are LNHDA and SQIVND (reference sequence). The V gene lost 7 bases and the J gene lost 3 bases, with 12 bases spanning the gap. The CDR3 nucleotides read TGTGCCAGTAACCAAGGCAGGCACTATGGCTACACCTTC. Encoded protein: CASNQGRHYGYTF.

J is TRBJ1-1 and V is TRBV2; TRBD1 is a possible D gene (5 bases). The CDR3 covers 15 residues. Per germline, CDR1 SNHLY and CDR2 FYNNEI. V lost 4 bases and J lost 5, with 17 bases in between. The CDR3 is CASSGEGREGTEAFF. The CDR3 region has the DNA TGTGCCAGCAGTGGAGAGGGCAGGGAGGGTACTGAAGCTTTCTTT.

DNA for the CDR3: TGTGCCAGCAGTGAAGGAACTACGGCCTATTCCCCCTACGAGCAGTACTTC. The encoded protein is CASSEGTTAYSPYEQYF. The chain links TRBV6-1 to TRBJ2-7, with D uncertain. V was clipped by 1 base and J by 2 bases, with 18 bases between them. Germline V CDR1 and CDR2: MNHNS, SASEGT. CDR3 length: 17 amino acids.

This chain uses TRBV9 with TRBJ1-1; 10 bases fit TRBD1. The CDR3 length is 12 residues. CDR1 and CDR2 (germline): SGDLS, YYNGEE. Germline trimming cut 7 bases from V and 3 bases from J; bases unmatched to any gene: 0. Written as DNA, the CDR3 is TGTGCCAGCGGGACAGGGGACACTGAAGCTTTCTTT. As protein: CASGTGDTEAFF. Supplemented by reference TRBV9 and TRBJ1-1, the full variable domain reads DSGVTQTPKHLITATGQRVTLRCSPRSGDLSVYWYQQSLDQGLQFLIQYYNGEERAKGNILERFSAQQFPDLHSELNLSSLELGDSALYFCASGTGDTEAFFGQGTRLTVV.

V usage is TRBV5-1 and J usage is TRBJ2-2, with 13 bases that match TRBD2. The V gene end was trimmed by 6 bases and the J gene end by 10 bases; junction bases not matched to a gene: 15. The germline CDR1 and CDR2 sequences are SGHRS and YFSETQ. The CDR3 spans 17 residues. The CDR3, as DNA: TGCGCCAGCACCGTCACACTAGCGGGGGGGCTACGCTCGGAGCTGTTTTTT. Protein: CASTVTLAGGLRSELFF.

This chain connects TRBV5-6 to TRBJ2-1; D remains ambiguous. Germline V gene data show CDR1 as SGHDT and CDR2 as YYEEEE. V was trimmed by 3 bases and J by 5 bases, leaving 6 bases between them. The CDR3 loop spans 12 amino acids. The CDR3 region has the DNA TGTGCCAGCAGCTCTGTAGACAATGAGCAGTTCTTC. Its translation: CASSSVDNEQFF.